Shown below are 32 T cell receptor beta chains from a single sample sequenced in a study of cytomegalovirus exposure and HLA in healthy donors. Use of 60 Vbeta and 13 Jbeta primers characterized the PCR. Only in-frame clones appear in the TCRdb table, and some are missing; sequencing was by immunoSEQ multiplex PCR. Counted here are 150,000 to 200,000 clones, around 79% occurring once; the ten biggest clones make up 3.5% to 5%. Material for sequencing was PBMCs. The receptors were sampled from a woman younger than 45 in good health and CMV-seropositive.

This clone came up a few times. CDR3: CATSSQTGSGANVLTF. CDR3 nucleotides: TGTGCCACCAGCAGCCAGACAGGGTCTGGGGCCAACGTCCTGACTTTC. This rearrangement joins TRBV15 to TRBJ2-6, with TRBD1 matching over 7 bases. The CDR3 contains 16 residues. Trimming took 3 bases from V and 1 from J; bases not matched to a gene: 3. Germline V CDR1 and CDR2: LNHNV, YYDKDF (reference sequence).

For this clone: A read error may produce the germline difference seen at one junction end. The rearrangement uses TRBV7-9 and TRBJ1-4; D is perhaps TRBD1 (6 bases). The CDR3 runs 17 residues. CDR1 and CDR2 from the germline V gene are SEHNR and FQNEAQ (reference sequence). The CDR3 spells CSSSSLDTGQQGEKLFF. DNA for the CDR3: TGTTCCAGCAGCTCCCTGGATACTGGACAGCAAGGGGAAAAACTGTTTTTT. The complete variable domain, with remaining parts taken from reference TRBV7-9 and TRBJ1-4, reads DTGVSQNPRHKITKRGQNVTFRCDPISEHNRLYWYRQTLGQGPEFLTYFQNEAQLEKSRLLSDRFSAERPKGSFSTLEIQRTEQGDSAMYLCSSSSLDTGQQGEKLFFGSGTQLSVL.

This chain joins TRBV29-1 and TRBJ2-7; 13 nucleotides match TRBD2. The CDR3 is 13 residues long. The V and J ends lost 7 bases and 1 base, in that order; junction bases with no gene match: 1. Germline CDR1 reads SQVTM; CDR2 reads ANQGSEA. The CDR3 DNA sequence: TGCAGCGCGGGACTAGCGGGATCCTACGAGCAGTACTTC. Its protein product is CSAGLAGSYEQYF.

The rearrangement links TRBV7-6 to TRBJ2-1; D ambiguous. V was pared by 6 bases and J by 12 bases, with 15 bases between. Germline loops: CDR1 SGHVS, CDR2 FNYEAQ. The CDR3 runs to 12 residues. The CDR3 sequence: CASSPPTKRQFF. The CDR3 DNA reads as TGTGCCAGCAGTCCCCCGACGAAGCGGCAGTTCTTC.

The DNA of the CDR3 is TGTGCCACCAGCAGAGCACAGGTCTCCTATAATTCACCCCTCCACTTT. It translates to CATSRAQVSYNSPLHF. This chain links TRBV15 with TRBJ1-6; weak D call: TRBD1 (5 bases). CDR1 is LNHNV, CDR2 YYDKDF, per germline (reference sequence). This CDR3 spans 16 amino acids. Trimming removed 1 base from V and 0 bases from J, with 7 bases in between.

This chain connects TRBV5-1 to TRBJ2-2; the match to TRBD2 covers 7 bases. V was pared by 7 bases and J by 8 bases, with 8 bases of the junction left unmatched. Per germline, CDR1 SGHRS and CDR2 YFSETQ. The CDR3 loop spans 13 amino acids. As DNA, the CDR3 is TGCGCCAGCTCCCAGCGGGGAAATGGGGAGCTGTTTTTT. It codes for CASSQRGNGELFF.

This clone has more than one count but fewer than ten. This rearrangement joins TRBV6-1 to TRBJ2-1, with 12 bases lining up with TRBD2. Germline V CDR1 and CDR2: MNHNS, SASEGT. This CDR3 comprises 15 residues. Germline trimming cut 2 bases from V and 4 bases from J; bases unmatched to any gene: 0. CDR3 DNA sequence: TGTGCCAGCAGTGAACTAGCGGGAGGGTACAATGAGCAGTTCTTC. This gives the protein CASSELAGGYNEQFF.

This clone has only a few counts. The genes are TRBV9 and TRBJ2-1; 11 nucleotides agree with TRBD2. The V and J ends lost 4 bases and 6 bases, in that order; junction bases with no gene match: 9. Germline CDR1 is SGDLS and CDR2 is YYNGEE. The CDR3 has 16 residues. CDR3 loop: CASSKVGLAGGNEQFF. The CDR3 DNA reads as TGTGCCAGCAGCAAAGTTGGCCTAGCGGGAGGCAATGAGCAGTTCTTC. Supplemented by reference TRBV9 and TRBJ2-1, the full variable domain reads DSGVTQTPKHLITATGQRVTLRCSPRSGDLSVYWYQQSLDQGLQFLIQYYNGEERAKGNILERFSAQQFPDLHSELNLSSLELGDSALYFCASSKVGLAGGNEQFFGPGTRLTVL.

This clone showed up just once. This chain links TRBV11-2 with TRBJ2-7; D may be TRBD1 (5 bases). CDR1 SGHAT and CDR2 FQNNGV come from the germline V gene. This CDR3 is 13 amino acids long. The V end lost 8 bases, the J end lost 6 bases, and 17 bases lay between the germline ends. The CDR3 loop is CASDQGPIFEQYF. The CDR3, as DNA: TGTGCCAGCGATCAGGGTCCTATCTTCGAGCAGTACTTC.

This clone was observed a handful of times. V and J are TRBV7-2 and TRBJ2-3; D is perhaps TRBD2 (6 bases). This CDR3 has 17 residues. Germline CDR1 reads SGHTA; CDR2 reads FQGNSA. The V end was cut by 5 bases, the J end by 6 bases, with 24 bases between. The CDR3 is CASSHRRESFRVDTQYF. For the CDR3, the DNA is TGTGCCAGCAGCCATAGGAGGGAGTCATTCCGTGTTGATACGCAGTATTTT.

CDR3 DNA sequence: TGCGCCAGCAGCCGCAGGGAGGGGGGGACCCAGTACTTC. This translates into CASSRREGGTQYF. The V call is TRBV5-1, the J call TRBJ2-5; D possibly corresponds to TRBD2 (7 bases). The V end lost 4 bases, the J end lost 7 bases, and 14 bases lay between the germline ends. The CDR3 runs to 13 residues. Germline CDR1 and CDR2: SGHRS and YFSETQ.

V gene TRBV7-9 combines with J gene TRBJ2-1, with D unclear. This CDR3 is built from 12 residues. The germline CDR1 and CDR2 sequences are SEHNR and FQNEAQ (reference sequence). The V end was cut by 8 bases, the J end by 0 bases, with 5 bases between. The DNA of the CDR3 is TGTGCCAGCGAGGACTCCTACAATGAGCAGTTCTTC. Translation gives CASEDSYNEQFF.

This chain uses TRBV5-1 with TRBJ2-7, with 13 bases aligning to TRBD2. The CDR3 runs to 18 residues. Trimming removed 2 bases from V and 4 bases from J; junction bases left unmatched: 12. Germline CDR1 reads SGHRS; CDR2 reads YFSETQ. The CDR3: CASSFSTSGGISRYEQYF. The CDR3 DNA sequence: TGCGCCAGCAGCTTCTCGACTAGCGGGGGGATCTCCCGGTACGAGCAGTACTTC.

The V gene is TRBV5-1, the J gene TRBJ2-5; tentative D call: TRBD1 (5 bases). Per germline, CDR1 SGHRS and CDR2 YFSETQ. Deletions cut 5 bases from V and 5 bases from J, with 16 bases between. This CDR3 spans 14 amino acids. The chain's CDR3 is CASSYDSAFETQYF. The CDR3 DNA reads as TGCGCCAGCAGTTATGACAGTGCTTTCGAGACCCAGTACTTC.

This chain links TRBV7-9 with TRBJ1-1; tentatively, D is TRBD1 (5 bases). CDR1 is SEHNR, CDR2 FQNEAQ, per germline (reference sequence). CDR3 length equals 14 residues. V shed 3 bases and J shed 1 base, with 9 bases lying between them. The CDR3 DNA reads TGTGCCAGCAGCTTGACCAGGGCGAACACTGAAGCTTTCTTT. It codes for CASSLTRANTEAFF.

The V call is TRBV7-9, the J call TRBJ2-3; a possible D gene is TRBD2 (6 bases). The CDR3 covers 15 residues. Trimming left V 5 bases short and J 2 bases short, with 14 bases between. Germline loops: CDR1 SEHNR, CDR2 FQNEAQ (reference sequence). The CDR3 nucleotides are TGTGCCAGCAGCGAAGCCGGGACTTTCACAGATACGCAGTATTTT. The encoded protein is CASSEAGTFTDTQYF. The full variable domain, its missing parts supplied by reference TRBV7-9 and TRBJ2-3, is DTGVSQNPRHKITKRGQNVTFRCDPISEHNRLYWYRQTLGQGPEFLTYFQNEAQLEKSRLLSDRFSAERPKGSFSTLEIQRTEQGDSAMYLCASSEAGTFTDTQYFGPGTRLTVL.

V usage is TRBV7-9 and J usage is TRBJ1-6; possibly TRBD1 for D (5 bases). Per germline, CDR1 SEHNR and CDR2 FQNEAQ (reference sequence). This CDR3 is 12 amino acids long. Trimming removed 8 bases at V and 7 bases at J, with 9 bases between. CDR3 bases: TGTGCCAGCCAGGGATGGAATTCACCCCTCCACTTT. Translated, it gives CASQGWNSPLHF.

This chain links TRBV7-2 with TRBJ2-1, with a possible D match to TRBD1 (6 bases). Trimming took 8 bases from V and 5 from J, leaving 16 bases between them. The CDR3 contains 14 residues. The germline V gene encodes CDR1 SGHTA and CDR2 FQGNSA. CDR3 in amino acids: CASLETAGDNEQFF. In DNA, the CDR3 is TGTGCCAGCCTGGAAACCGCAGGGGACAATGAGCAGTTCTTC.

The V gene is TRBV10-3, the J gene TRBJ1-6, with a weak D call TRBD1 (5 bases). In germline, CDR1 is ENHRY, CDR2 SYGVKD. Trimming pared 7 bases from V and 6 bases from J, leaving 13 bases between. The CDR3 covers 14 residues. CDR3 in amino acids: CAIKTDTLNSPLHF. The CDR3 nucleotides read TGTGCCATCAAGACGGACACCCTTAATTCACCCCTCCACTTT.

CDR3 loop: CAISESLGLAGGPHNEQFF. The CDR3 nucleotides are TGTGCCATCAGTGAGTCCCTGGGACTAGCGGGGGGGCCCCACAATGAGCAGTTCTTC. The chain links TRBV10-3 to TRBJ2-1, with 16 bases lining up with TRBD2. This CDR3 comprises 19 residues. The germline V gene has CDR1 ENHRY and CDR2 SYGVKD. Trimming took 0 bases from V and 5 from J; bases not matched to a gene: 7.

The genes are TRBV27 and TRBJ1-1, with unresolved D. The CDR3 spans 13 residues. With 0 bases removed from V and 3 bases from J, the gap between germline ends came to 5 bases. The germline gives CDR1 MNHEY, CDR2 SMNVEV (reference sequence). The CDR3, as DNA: TGTGCCAGCAGTTTATCAAGCGACACTGAAGCTTTCTTT. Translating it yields CASSLSSDTEAFF.

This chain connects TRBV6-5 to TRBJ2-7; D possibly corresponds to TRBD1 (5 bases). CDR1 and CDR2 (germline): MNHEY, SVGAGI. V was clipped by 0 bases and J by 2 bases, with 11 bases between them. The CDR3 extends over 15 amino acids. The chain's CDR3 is CASSYSSTGAYEQYF. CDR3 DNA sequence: TGTGCCAGCAGTTACTCTTCCACAGGCGCCTACGAGCAGTACTTC.

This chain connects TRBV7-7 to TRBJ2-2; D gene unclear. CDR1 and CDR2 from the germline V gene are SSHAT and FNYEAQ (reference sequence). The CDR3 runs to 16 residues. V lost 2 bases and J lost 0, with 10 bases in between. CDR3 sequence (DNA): TGTGCCAGCAGCTTAAACCCTGGAGCGAACACCGGGGAGCTGTTTTTT. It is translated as CASSLNPGANTGELFF.

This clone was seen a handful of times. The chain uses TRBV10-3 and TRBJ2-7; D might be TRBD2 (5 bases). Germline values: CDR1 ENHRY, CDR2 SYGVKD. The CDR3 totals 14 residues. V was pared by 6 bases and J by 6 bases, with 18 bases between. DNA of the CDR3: TGTGCCATCAGATTTAGTGGGGAAAGCGGCGAGCAGTACTTC. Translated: CAIRFSGESGEQYF.

CDR3 nucleotide sequence: TGTGCCAGCAGGCGACTAGCGGGGGGGAGAGGTGAGCAGTTCTTC. Encoded protein: CASRRLAGGRGEQFF. V usage is TRBV5-4 and J usage is TRBJ2-1; TRBD2 aligns across 14 bases. Germline values: CDR1 SGHNT, CDR2 YYREEE (reference sequence). V lost 5 bases and J lost 9; bases outside the gene matches: 7. The CDR3 is made up of 15 amino acids.

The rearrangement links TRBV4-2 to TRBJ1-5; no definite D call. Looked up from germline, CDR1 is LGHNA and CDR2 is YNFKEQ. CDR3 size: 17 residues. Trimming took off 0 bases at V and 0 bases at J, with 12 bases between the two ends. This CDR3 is CASSQDLSVYSNQPQHF. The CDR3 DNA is TGTGCCAGCAGCCAAGATCTTAGCGTGTATAGCAATCAGCCCCAGCATTTT.

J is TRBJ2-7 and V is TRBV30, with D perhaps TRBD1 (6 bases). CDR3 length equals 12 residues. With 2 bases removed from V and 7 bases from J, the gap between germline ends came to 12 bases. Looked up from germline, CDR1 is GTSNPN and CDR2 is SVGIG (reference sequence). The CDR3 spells CAWSTTGKEQYF. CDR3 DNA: TGTGCCTGGAGTACTACAGGGAAAGAGCAGTACTTC.

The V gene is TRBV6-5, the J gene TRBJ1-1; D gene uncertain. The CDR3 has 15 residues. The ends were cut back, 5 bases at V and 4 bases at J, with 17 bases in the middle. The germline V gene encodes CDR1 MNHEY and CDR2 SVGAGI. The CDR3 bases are TGTGCCAGCAGTCCCCGGAGGAGGGTGGCCACTGAAGCTTTCTTT. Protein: CASSPRRRVATEAFF.

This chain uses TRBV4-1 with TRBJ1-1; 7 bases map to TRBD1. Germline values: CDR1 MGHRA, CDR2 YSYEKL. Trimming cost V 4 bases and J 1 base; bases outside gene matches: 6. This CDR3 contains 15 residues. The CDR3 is CASSPETGRNTEAFF. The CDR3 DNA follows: TGCGCCAGCAGCCCGGAGACAGGGAGGAACACTGAAGCTTTCTTT.

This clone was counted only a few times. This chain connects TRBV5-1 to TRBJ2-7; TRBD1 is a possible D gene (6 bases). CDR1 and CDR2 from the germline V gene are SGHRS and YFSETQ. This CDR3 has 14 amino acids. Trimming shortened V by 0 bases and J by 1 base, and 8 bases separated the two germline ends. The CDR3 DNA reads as TGCGCCAGCAGCTTGGCAGGGGTGTCCTACGAGCAGTACTTC. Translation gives CASSLAGVSYEQYF.

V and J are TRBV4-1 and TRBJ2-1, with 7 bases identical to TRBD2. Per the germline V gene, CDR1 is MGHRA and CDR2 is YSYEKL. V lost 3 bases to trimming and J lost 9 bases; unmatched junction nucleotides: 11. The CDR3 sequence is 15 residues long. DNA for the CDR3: TGCGCCAGCAGCCAGGGGCGGGAGTCAGTGGTTGAGCAGTTCTTC. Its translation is CASSQGRESVVEQFF.

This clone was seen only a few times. The CDR3 coding sequence is TGTGCCAGCAGCCCCCGACCGGGGACTAGCGGGGGGAACACCGGGGAGCTGTTTTTT. It yields the protein CASSPRPGTSGGNTGELFF. V and J are TRBV11-3 and TRBJ2-2, with 14 bases matching TRBD2. J was trimmed by 1 base and V by 5 bases; bases with no gene match: 9. Germline CDR1 and CDR2: SGHNT and YENEEA. The CDR3 covers 19 residues.